Listed below are T cell receptor beta chains from one sample, sequenced in a study of radiation and T cells in renal cell carcinoma. Sequenced by immunoSEQ multiplex PCR; TCRdb stores in-frame clones only, minus some. The data show more than 150,000 clones, 87% seen once. This material consisted of blood, taken from a patient whose treatment included radiotherapy and nephrectomy. All receptors derive from a woman in her forties or fifties with renal cell carcinoma. CDR3s leave out the opening cysteine and the closing phenylalanine or tryptophan. The order of the fields is CDR3 length, J gene, V gene, D gene, CDR3 protein. D genes are given only for firm matches.

14,TRBJ2-7,TRBV18,.,ASSPPGRGSSYEQY
10,TRBJ1-4,TRBV7-9,.,ASSFEAEKLF
11,TRBJ1-1,TRBV7-6,.,ASGARVNTEAF
18,TRBJ2-3,TRBV4-3,TRBD2,ASSQDWGVGLAGGADTQY
17,TRBJ2-6,TRBV7-8,.,ASSLVLARDVRGANVLT
12,TRBJ1-2,TRBV9,TRBD1,ASSSRQGLNGYT
13,TRBJ1-1,TRBV7-2,TRBD1,ASSPREQGATEAF
12,TRBJ1-2,TRBV15,TRBD1,ATSRRDRADGYT
17,TRBJ1-2,TRBV13,.,ASSLGFRTGIPSDYGYT
12,TRBJ2-3,TRBV18,.,ASSPGTSTDTQY
13,TRBJ2-4,TRBV6-1,.,ASSEVIGWQNIQY
13,TRBJ1-4,TRBV5-1,.,ASSRDGSGNEKLF
12,TRBJ1-6,TRBV4-3,.,ASSPRDINSPLH
12,TRBJ1-4,TRBV7-2,TRBD1,ASSKGQGFEKLF
11,TRBJ2-7,TRBV30,.,AWSAGYLYEQY
12,TRBJ2-3,TRBV14,TRBD1,ASSQLRGLDTQY
10,TRBJ1-5,TRBV6-1,.,ASTTLGEPQH
12,TRBJ1-2,TRBV19,.,ASTLRGANYGYT
12,TRBJ2-5,TRBV19,.,ASSQWGPQETQY
12,TRBJ2-3,TRBV29-1,.,SVEQGPRTDTQY
14,TRBJ2-5,TRBV15,TRBD2,ATSRGLAGSGETQY
15,TRBJ2-4,TRBV27,TRBD2,ASSLRALVAGRNIQY
14,TRBJ2-7,TRBV6-5,TRBD2,ASSYSLLAGGNEQY
14,TRBJ2-3,TRBV15,.,ATSREGLRARDTQY
11,TRBJ1-5,TRBV11-2,.,ASSLHAGQPQH
13,TRBJ1-1,TRBV6-5,TRBD1,ASSVTGRLSTEAF
11,TRBJ2-7,TRBV2,.,ATEGLPTYEQY
12,TRBJ1-6,TRBV30,.,AWRGGTYNSPLH
16,TRBJ1-5,TRBV4-2,.,ASSQEMLVTLGNQPQH
12,TRBJ2-5,TRBV4-1,.,ASSQDQAWETQY
13,TRBJ2-7,TRBV7-2,TRBD2,ASSRSGGAKYEQY
16,TRBJ2-2,TRBV29-1,TRBD2,SVEDRLAGGSDIGELF
13,TRBJ2-1,TRBV14,TRBD2,ASSQGRGAYNEQF
15,TRBJ1-2,TRBV4-3,TRBD1,ASKLTGYRESDYGYT
12,TRBJ2-5,TRBV12-2,.,ASRLEGCQVTQY
10,TRBJ2-7,TRBV25-1,.,ASSEGFTEQY
12,TRBJ1-1,TRBV29-1,TRBD1,SVEANRGGTEAF
12,TRBJ2-7,TRBV7-9,TRBD1,ASSLAGQRYEQY
11,TRBJ2-2,TRBV2,.,ASSAGLAGELF
13,TRBJ1-1,TRBV18,.,ASSPPSAGNTEAF
13,TRBJ2-7,TRBV4-1,.,ASSHPGHSTYEQY
12,TRBJ1-1,TRBV18,.,ASSPDSLNTEAF
16,TRBJ1-5,TRBV5-4,.,ASSPPLRGSNSNQPQH
11,TRBJ2-1,TRBV9,.,ASSGLDNNEQF
11,TRBJ2-6,TRBV10-1,.,ASSPSGANVLT
13,TRBJ2-7,TRBV6-1,.,ASSEAWSRPPISL
13,TRBJ1-5,TRBV4-1,.,ASSQEWGGNQPQH
12,TRBJ2-7,TRBV7-8,.,ASSLAGSSYEQY
13,TRBJ1-2,TRBV6-5,TRBD1,ASNPDRAPGYGYT
13,TRBJ2-5,TRBV15,.,ATSMGYRSANPQY